Listed here are 21 T cell receptor beta chains from one sample, sequenced in a study of shared clonotypes between healthy human individuals. TCRdb's copy holds only in-frame clones and misses some; the assay was immunoSEQ multiplex PCR. The repertoire holds a few million clones, around 92% seen once, with 0.37% in the top ten. Sequenced input: naive CD4+ T cells from PBMCs. Subset given: CD45RA+ positively selected. The receptors were sampled from a man aged 18 to 30 in good health. Some clones in this sample may be carry-over from other donors' samples.

The chain employs TRBV6-5 and TRBJ2-7; 7 positions agree with TRBD1. The ends lost 4 bases at V and 0 bases at J; junction bases unmatched: 3. The CDR3 consists of 14 residues. Germline V lookup: CDR1 MNHEY, CDR2 SVGAGI. The CDR3 region is CASSSRDSSYEQYF. The CDR3 nucleotides are TGTGCCAGCAGTTCTCGGGACAGCTCCTACGAGCAGTACTTC.

The chain uses TRBV6-1 and TRBJ1-5; TRBD1 matches 7 bases. The V gene end was trimmed by 9 bases and the J gene end by 9 bases; junction bases not matched to a gene: 11. There are 13 residues in the CDR3. CDR1 and CDR2 from the germline V gene are MNHNS and SASEGT. The CDR3 is CASPGQRRGPQHF. For the CDR3, the DNA is TGTGCCAGTCCGGGACAGAGAAGGGGGCCCCAGCATTTT.

As concerns this clone: Other DNA sequences in this sample translate to the same CDR3. The V and J genes are TRBV28 and TRBJ2-7; D may be TRBD1 (5 bases). Germline V CDR1 and CDR2: MDHEN, SYDVKM. Trimming took 5 bases from V and 1 from J, leaving 6 bases between them. The CDR3 consists of 12 residues. This chain's CDR3 is CASSQGSYEQYF. The CDR3 nucleotides are TGTGCCAGCAGTCAGGGATCCTACGAGCAGTACTTC.

The chain combines TRBV28 with TRBJ1-1, with 8 bases that match TRBD1. The CDR3 length is 13 residues. Unmatched junction bases numbered 10, after V lost 11 bases and J lost 5 bases. Germline V gene data show CDR1 as MDHEN and CDR2 as SYDVKM. CDR3 residues: CAAGRGQETEAFF. The CDR3, as DNA: TGTGCCGCAGGAAGGGGACAGGAAACTGAAGCTTTCTTT.

This chain joins TRBV19 and TRBJ1-3; D unclear. The V gene's germline CDR1 is LNHDA and CDR2 SQIVND (reference sequence). The CDR3 runs to 15 residues. Deletions cut 7 bases from V and 11 bases from J, with 24 bases between. This CDR3 is CASTVIGGSPGPIYF. The DNA for the CDR3 is TGTGCCAGTACCGTTATCGGCGGGTCACCCGGGCCCATATATTTT.

The V gene is TRBV28, the J gene TRBJ1-1; 8 positions match TRBD1. The CDR3 has 15 residues. Germline V gene data show CDR1 as MDHEN and CDR2 as SYDVKM. The trim removed 4 bases at V and 5 bases at J, leaving 9 bases unmatched. The CDR3 DNA reads as TGTGCCAGCAGTTCCTCCGACAGGGGTGGAACTGAAGCTTTCTTT. This codes for CASSSSDRGGTEAFF.

The chain combines TRBV5-4 with TRBJ2-7; D might be TRBD1 or TRBD2, each matching 5 bases. Germline CDR1 reads SGHNT; CDR2 reads YYREEE (reference sequence). The CDR3 totals 15 residues. V was clipped by 1 base and J by 6 bases, with 17 bases between them. The chain's CDR3 is CASSLPSGAPGEQYF. The CDR3 region has the DNA TGTGCCAGCAGCTTGCCGTCCGGGGCCCCTGGCGAGCAGTACTTC.

This clone turned up a few times. This chain uses TRBV5-1 with TRBJ1-2; D gene ambiguous. Germline assignment: CDR1 SGHRS and CDR2 YFSETQ. V was clipped by 4 bases and J by 6 bases, with 13 bases between them. The CDR3 is 13 residues long. As DNA, the CDR3 is TGCGCCAGCAGCCTCCCGGAGGTCCATGGCTACACCTTC. Translated: CASSLPEVHGYTF.

CDR3 region: CASSLRGMGANVLTF. The CDR3 coding sequence is TGTGCCAGCAGTTTACGGGGGATGGGGGCCAACGTCCTGACTTTC. The gene calls are TRBV27 and TRBJ2-6, with TRBD2 as a possible D gene (6 bases). Trimming took 2 bases from V and 4 from J, leaving 9 bases between them. CDR3 length: 15 amino acids. The germline gives CDR1 MNHEY, CDR2 SMNVEV (reference sequence).

CDR3 DNA: TGTGCCAGCAGCTTAGGGGGGGGACCCACCTACGAGCAGTACTTC. This codes for CASSLGGGPTYEQYF. The V call is TRBV7-3, the J call TRBJ2-7; 7 positions agree with TRBD2. The CDR3 is 15 residues long. V was clipped by 2 bases and J by 2 bases; unmatched bases: 6. Germline CDR1 SGHTA, CDR2 FQGTGA.

Turning to this clone: Here the CDR3 omits its conserved ending phenylalanine or tryptophan, so a read error is the likely source. It is unclear where the CDR3 begins or ends on the DNA, so no DNA is shown, and the CDR3 is as TCRdb lists it. V is TRBV5-1 and J is TRBJ1-2; whether TRBD1, the table's D call, matches the DNA was not checked. Germline V gene sequence: CDR1 SGHRS, CDR2 YFSETQ. The CDR3 is 13 amino acids long, termini counted. The CDR3 spells CASSEDGTVSLSL.

The J gene is TRBJ2-7, the V gene TRBV4-1, with 10 bases lining up with TRBD2. Germline V gives CDR1 MGHRA, CDR2 YSYEKL. V lost 2 bases to trimming and J lost 1 base; unmatched junction nucleotides: 2. This CDR3 is 15 amino acids long. DNA for the CDR3: TGCGCCAGCAGCCAACTAGCGGGAGTGTCCTACGAGCAGTACTTC. Its translation is CASSQLAGVSYEQYF.

V gene TRBV6-4 combines with J gene TRBJ1-5, with D perhaps TRBD1 (6 bases). Trimming cost V 5 bases and J 6 bases, with 11 bases left between them. Germline CDR1 and CDR2: MRHNA and SNTAGT. This CDR3 has 13 amino acids. This chain's CDR3 is CASSFVQGQPQHF. As DNA, the CDR3 is TGTGCCAGCAGTTTTGTACAGGGTCAGCCCCAGCATTTT.

The V gene is TRBV19, the J gene TRBJ2-1; 7 bases map to TRBD1. V was clipped by 5 bases and J by 3 bases; unmatched bases: 4. The CDR3 has 14 residues. The germline CDR1 and CDR2 sequences are LNHDA and SQIVND (reference sequence). The chain's CDR3 is CASSVQGYYNEQFF. In DNA form, the CDR3 reads TGTGCCAGTAGTGTACAGGGGTACTACAATGAGCAGTTCTTC.

The V gene is TRBV27, the J gene TRBJ2-5, with D tentatively TRBD1 or TRBD2 (6 bases each). The CDR3 is 15 residues long. V was shortened by 7 bases and J by 5 bases, with 20 bases between the two germline ends. Germline V gene lookup returns CDR1 MNHEY and CDR2 SMNVEV (reference sequence). The CDR3 sequence: CASTRGAASVETQYF. As DNA, the CDR3 is TGTGCCAGCACTAGGGGGGCGGCGTCCGTGGAGACCCAGTACTTC.

This clone was seen once. The chain carries TRBV10-1 and TRBJ2-2; no reliable D call. The CDR3 is 14 amino acids. Trimming took off 1 base at V and 2 bases at J, with 5 bases between the two ends. Germline CDR1 is WNHNN and CDR2 is SYGVQD (reference sequence). CDR3 region: CASSELQNTGELFF. The CDR3 coding sequence is TGCGCCAGCAGTGAGTTGCAAAACACCGGGGAGCTGTTTTTT.

The chain uses TRBV27 and TRBJ2-7, with 11 bases aligning to TRBD1. Germline CDR1 MNHEY, CDR2 SMNVEV (reference sequence). After removal of 4 bases from V and 5 bases from J, the junction contained 7 bases not matched to a gene. This CDR3 is built from 15 residues. CDR3 nucleotides: TGTGCCAGCAGTTCACCGGGACAGGGGGTCGACGAGCAGTACTTC. Translating gives CASSSPGQGVDEQYF.

The chain joins TRBV10-2 to TRBJ1-3; no definite D call. The CDR3 runs 14 residues. The germline V gene has CDR1 WSHSY and CDR2 SAAADI. Between the trimmed V and J ends, which lost 6 bases and 0 bases, there was a span of 9 bases. In nucleotides, the CDR3 is TGCGCCAGCAGGGCCCCTTCCTCTGGAAACACCATATATTTT. The encoded protein is CASRAPSSGNTIYF.

This clone was recorded only once. The rearrangement links TRBV19 to TRBJ1-5; 7 bases align to TRBD1. The CDR3 contains 17 residues. CDR1 is LNHDA and CDR2 is SQIVND in the germline V gene (reference sequence). J gave up 2 bases and V 5 bases, and 12 bases lay outside the gene matches. In DNA form, the CDR3 reads TGTGCCAGTAGTGTGAACAGGGGAGGGACGGGCAATCAGCCCCAGCATTTT. This translates into CASSVNRGGTGNQPQHF.

The CDR3 DNA sequence: TGTGCCAGTAGACTTACAGGGGGCCTTCAGCCCCAGCATTTT. It is translated as CASRLTGGLQPQHF. The V gene is TRBV19, the J gene TRBJ1-5; 9 bases match TRBD1. The CDR3 is 14 residues long. Trimming took 6 bases from V and 6 from J; bases not matched to a gene: 6. CDR1 is LNHDA and CDR2 is SQIVND in the germline V gene (reference sequence).

The rearrangement uses TRBV28 and TRBJ1-2; possibly TRBD1 for D (6 bases). Trimming removed 5 bases from V and 8 bases from J, with 15 bases in between. The CDR3 is 13 residues long. The germline CDR1 and CDR2 sequences are MDHEN and SYDVKM. The CDR3 region has the DNA TGTGCCAGCAGTCCCGGGGGGGCGCGAGGCTACACCTTC. Encoded protein: CASSPGGARGYTF.